These T cell receptor beta chains were read from a single sample in a study of OX40 agonist ivuxolimab in advanced cancers. Using immunoSEQ multiplex PCR, the repertoire was profiled, and TCRdb retains in-frame clones only, with some absent. Of 25,000 to 35,000 clones in the sample, around nine tenths were seen once. The sample in question was CD4+ or CD8+ T cells sorted from blood, obtained in a trial of the OX40 agonist ivuxolimab. These receptors were taken from an adult with an advanced solid tumor such as melanoma, head and neck, liver or kidney cancer. The CDR3 runs from the conserved cysteine through the conserved F or W. The D gene is left open where the match is weak. The size of a clone is reported for some rows only, either as once, few or many, or as a class for expanded clones.

V	D	size	J	CDR3	DNA
TRBV7-6	.	.	TRBJ2-7	CASSSWWDYEQYF	TGTGCCAGCAGCTCCTGGTGGGACTACGAGCAGTACTTC
TRBV7-2	.	.	TRBJ2-1	CASSPTGLQTGDEQFF	TGTGCCAGCAGCCCTACGGGACTGCAAACAGGGGATGAGCAGTTCTTC
TRBV9	TRBD1	.	TRBJ1-4	CASSFDGQGDEKLFF	TGTGCCAGCAGCTTCGACGGACAGGGGGATGAAAAACTGTTTTTT
TRBV7-3	.	.	TRBJ2-3	CASSLTSGGYTDTQYF	TGTGCCAGCAGCTTAACGAGTGGCGGGTACACAGATACGCAGTATTTT
TRBV18	TRBD1	.	TRBJ1-5	CASSPAEQGGVSNQPQHF	TGTGCCAGCTCACCAGCGGAGCAGGGGGGAGTTAGCAATCAGCCCCAGCATTTT
TRBV27	.	.	TRBJ2-7	CASGRADGAYEQYF	TGTGCCAGCGGAAGGGCTGATGGGGCCTACGAGCAGTACTTC
TRBV6-5	.	.	TRBJ2-2	CASRGGRENTGELFF	TGTGCCAGCAGAGGGGGAAGGGAAAACACCGGGGAGCTGTTTTTT
TRBV27	.	.	TRBJ2-2	CASSLSMYTGELFF	TGTGCCAGCAGTTTATCGATGTACACCGGGGAGCTGTTTTTT
TRBV10-1	.	few	TRBJ2-2	CASSEGLNTGELFF	TGCGCCAGCAGTGAAGGGCTGAACACCGGGGAGCTGTTTTTT
TRBV29-1	TRBD2	once	TRBJ2-7	CSVAGGGSYEQYF	TGCAGCGTTGCGGGCGGGGGCTCCTACGAGCAGTACTTC
TRBV2	TRBD1	.	TRBJ2-3	CASIQGGADTQYF	TGTGCCAGCATACAGGGGGGTGCAGATACGCAGTATTTT
TRBV28	TRBD2	.	TRBJ2-5	CASSLLRAGGEETQYF	TGTGCCAGCAGTCTACTAAGGGCGGGGGGGGAAGAGACCCAGTACTTC
TRBV9	.	.	TRBJ2-2	CASSAGDIANTGELFF	TGTGCCAGCAGCGCCGGCGACATAGCAAACACCGGGGAGCTGTTTTTT
TRBV4-1	TRBD1	.	TRBJ2-7	CASSRISGQGGYEQYF	TGCGCCAGCAGCCGGATCTCGGGACAGGGTGGATACGAGCAGTACTTC
TRBV28	TRBD1	.	TRBJ1-1	CASSLIQGVPEAFF	TGTGCCAGCAGTTTAATACAGGGGGTCCCTGAAGCTTTCTTT
TRBV19	.	.	TRBJ2-1	CASSPSGGLLGYNEQFF	TGTGCCAGTAGTCCTTCAGGGGGGTTATTGGGTTACAATGAGCAGTTCTTC
TRBV27	.	.	TRBJ2-7	CASSFISSYEQYF	TGTGCCAGCAGTTTTATAAGCTCCTACGAGCAGTACTTC
TRBV9	TRBD2	.	TRBJ2-1	CASSGPSGTYNEQFF	TGTGCCAGCAGCGGACCTAGCGGAACTTACAATGAGCAGTTCTTC
TRBV10-2	.	.	TRBJ2-7	CASTEPFPGYEQYF	TGCGCCAGCACCGAGCCGTTCCCTGGGTACGAGCAGTACTTC
TRBV19	.	.	TRBJ1-5	CASSIALDQPQHF	TGTGCCAGTAGTATAGCCCTCGATCAGCCCCAGCATTTT
TRBV7-9	.	.	TRBJ1-4	CASSSLGWPFLFF	TGTGCCAGCAGCAGCCTGGGGTGGCCCTTCCTGTTTTTT
TRBV28	TRBD1	.	TRBJ1-2	CASSLVGQGHGYTF	TGTGCCAGCAGTTTAGTAGGACAGGGGCATGGCTACACCTTC
TRBV27	.	.	TRBJ2-7	CASRSGLYEQYF	TGTGCCAGCAGATCCGGACTTTACGAGCAGTACTTC
TRBV6-5	.	once	TRBJ1-1	CASSYKTAGEAFF	TGTGCCAGCAGTTACAAGACAGCGGGGGAAGCTTTCTTT
TRBV10-2	.	.	TRBJ2-3	CASSEWGPSTDTQYF	TGCGCCAGCAGTGAATGGGGGCCCAGCACAGATACGCAGTATTTT
TRBV9	.	once	TRBJ2-7	CASSAGQTVTYEQYF	TGTGCCAGCAGCGCCGGACAGACGGTGACCTACGAGCAGTACTTC
TRBV2	.	.	TRBJ1-2	CASSGRPGDYGYTF	TGTGCCAGCAGTGGAAGACCCGGCGACTATGGCTACACCTTC
TRBV6-5	TRBD2	.	TRBJ2-3	CASSSASGTDTQYF	TGTGCCAGCAGTTCGGCTAGCGGGACAGATACGCAGTATTTT
TRBV5-1	TRBD1	.	TRBJ2-2	CASGQRQGIGELFF	TGCGCCAGCGGACAAAGACAGGGAATCGGGGAGCTGTTTTTT
TRBV27	.	.	TRBJ1-3	CASSSSEGLAGNTIYF	TGTGCCAGCAGTTCCTCGGAAGGGCTCGCGGGAAACACCATATATTTT
TRBV15	.	.	TRBJ1-3	CATSSGLGAGNTIYF	TGTGCCACCAGCAGCGGTCTGGGGGCTGGAAACACCATATATTTT
TRBV5-5	TRBD1	.	TRBJ1-1	CASSFRTGASMNTEAFF	TGTGCCAGCAGCTTCAGGACAGGAGCCTCCATGAACACTGAAGCTTTCTTT
TRBV4-3	.	.	TRBJ2-3	CASSQGGIIDTQYF	TGCGCCAGCAGCCAAGGGGGCATAATAGATACGCAGTATTTT
TRBV7-9	.	.	TRBJ2-1	CASSLNPRGRDEQFF	TGTGCCAGCAGCTTAAATCCCCGGGGGCGGGATGAGCAGTTCTTC
TRBV9	TRBD2	.	TRBJ2-5	CASSVVSGGPRETQYF	TGTGCCAGCAGCGTAGTTTCGGGGGGGCCCAGGGAGACCCAGTACTTC
TRBV27	.	.	TRBJ2-2	CASSPPGGREGSGELFF	TGTGCCAGCAGTCCTCCTGGGGGGCGGGAAGGGTCCGGGGAGCTGTTTTTT
TRBV9	TRBD2	.	TRBJ2-2	CASSSNLAESSGELFF	TGTGCCAGCAGCTCCAACCTAGCGGAAAGCAGCGGGGAGCTGTTTTTT
TRBV14	.	once	TRBJ2-7	CASGRFYEQYF	TGTGCCAGCGGGCGGTTCTACGAGCAGTACTTC
TRBV6-1	.	.	TRBJ1-2	CASSYGYGYTF	TGTGCCAGCAGTTACGGGTATGGCTACACCTTC
TRBV6-6	TRBD2	.	TRBJ2-1	CASSYSLAGDEQFF	TGTGCCAGCAGTTACTCCCTAGCGGGAGACGAGCAGTTCTTC
TRBV2	.	.	TRBJ1-1	CASLEGRQGPNTEAFF	TGTGCCAGTTTGGAGGGGCGGCAGGGGCCGAACACTGAAGCTTTCTTT
TRBV28	TRBD2	.	TRBJ2-5	CASSLHGLAGVETQYF	TGTGCCAGCAGTTTGCACGGACTAGCGGGGGTGGAGACCCAGTACTTC
TRBV9	.	.	TRBJ2-5	CASSVRGGQETQYF	TGTGCCAGCAGCGTGAGGGGTGGTCAAGAGACCCAGTACTTC
TRBV15	TRBD1	.	TRBJ2-1	CATSRWTGTGNNEQFF	TGTGCCACCAGCAGATGGACCGGGACAGGGAACAATGAGCAGTTCTTC
TRBV28	.	.	TRBJ2-7	CASSSQGNNDEQYF	TGTGCCAGCAGTTCCCAGGGAAATAATGACGAGCAGTACTTC
TRBV27	TRBD2	.	TRBJ2-1	CASSPLSGMSEQFF	TGTGCCAGCAGTCCCCTTAGCGGGATGAGTGAGCAGTTCTTC
TRBV11-2	TRBD1	.	TRBJ2-2	CASSLSYRGFPNTGELFF	TGTGCCAGCAGCTTAAGTTACAGGGGGTTCCCTAACACCGGGGAGCTGTTTTTT
TRBV7-9	TRBD2	.	TRBJ2-1	CASSPRTSGGSYNEQFF	TGTGCCAGCAGCCCGCGGACTAGCGGGGGCTCCTACAATGAGCAGTTCTTC
TRBV14	.	.	TRBJ2-5	CASSQDGEGEINQETQYF	TGTGCCAGCAGCCAAGACGGGGAAGGCGAGATCAATCAAGAGACCCAGTACTTC
TRBV5-4	TRBD2	.	TRBJ2-3	CASSGERGSDTQYF	TGTGCCAGCAGCGGGGAGCGGGGGTCAGATACGCAGTATTTT
TRBV5-1	.	.	TRBJ1-1	CASSLSIAEGDTEAFF	TGCGCCAGCAGCTTGTCCATCGCTGAAGGGGACACTGAAGCTTTCTTT